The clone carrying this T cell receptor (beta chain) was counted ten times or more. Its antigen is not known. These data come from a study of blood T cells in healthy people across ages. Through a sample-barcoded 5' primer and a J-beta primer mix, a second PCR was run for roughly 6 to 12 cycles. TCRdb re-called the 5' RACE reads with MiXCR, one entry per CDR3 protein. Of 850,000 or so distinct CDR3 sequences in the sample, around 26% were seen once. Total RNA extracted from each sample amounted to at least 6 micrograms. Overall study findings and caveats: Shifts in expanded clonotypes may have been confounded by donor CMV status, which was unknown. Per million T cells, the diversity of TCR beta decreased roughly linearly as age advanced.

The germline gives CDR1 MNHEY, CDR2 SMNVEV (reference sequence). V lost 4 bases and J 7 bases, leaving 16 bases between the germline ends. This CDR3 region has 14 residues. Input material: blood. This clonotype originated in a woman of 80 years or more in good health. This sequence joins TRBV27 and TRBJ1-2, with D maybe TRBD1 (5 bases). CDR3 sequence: CASSSVRQYAGYTF. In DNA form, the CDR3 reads TGTGCCAGCAGTTCCGTTCGACAGTACGCTGGCTACACCTTC.